The 27 T cell receptor beta chains below were found in one sample sequenced in a study of blood T cell repertoires in COVID-19. Some clones are missing from TCRdb's copy, which holds only in-frame ones; the method was immunoSEQ multiplex PCR. The profile shows roughly 64,000 clones, 70% to 90% of them singletons. Sequences were obtained from peripheral blood. The receptors shown here come from a middle-aged man with acute or convalescent COVID-19.

V gene TRBV4-2 combines with J gene TRBJ2-7; D perhaps matches TRBD2 (6 bases). Trimming removed 3 bases from V and 2 bases from J, with 26 bases in between. CDR3 size: 19 residues. The germline CDR1 and CDR2 sequences are LGHNA and YNFKEQ. The CDR3: CASSHRGFEGTEGAYEQYF. CDR3 sequence (DNA): TGTGCCAGCAGCCATAGAGGGTTCGAAGGGACTGAAGGGGCCTACGAGCAGTACTTC.

Only one count was recorded for this clone. The CDR3 here is CASSEAGQGPREQYF. The CDR3 DNA reads TGTGCCAGCAGTGAGGCGGGACAGGGCCCTCGGGAGCAGTACTTC. This chain links TRBV6-1 with TRBJ2-7; TRBD1 aligns across 9 bases. V shed 3 bases, J shed 7 bases, and the junction held 10 bases outside the gene matches. The germline V gene has CDR1 MNHNS and CDR2 SASEGT. The CDR3 has 15 amino acids.

The rearrangement uses TRBV5-8 and TRBJ1-3; 7 nucleotides align to TRBD1. There are 19 residues in the CDR3. The V gene's germline CDR1 is SGHTS and CDR2 YDEGEE. V was clipped by 4 bases and J by 0 bases; unmatched bases: 16. The CDR3 DNA follows: TGTGCCAGCAGCAATCCGGGACAGTCCCGCCCGGTCTCTGGAAACACCATATATTTT. Translating gives CASSNPGQSRPVSGNTIYF.

The chain combines TRBV4-2 with TRBJ1-4, with 11 bases fitting TRBD1. CDR1 and CDR2 (germline): LGHNA, YNFKEQ. V lost 2 bases, J lost 7 bases, and 3 bases stayed unmatched. CDR3 length equals 15 residues. The chain's CDR3 is CASSQPGTGGEKLFF. DNA of the CDR3: TGTGCCAGCAGCCAACCCGGGACAGGGGGTGAAAAACTGTTTTTT.

This clone was seen once. This chain connects TRBV30 to TRBJ1-1, with D unclear. The V end was cut by 7 bases, the J end by 4 bases, with 16 bases between. The CDR3 is 13 residues long. Germline values: CDR1 GTSNPN, CDR2 SVGIG (reference sequence). The CDR3: CASYSGRGTEAFF. Written as DNA, the CDR3 is TGTGCCTCGTACAGCGGTCGCGGCACTGAAGCTTTCTTT.

The chain carries TRBV9 and TRBJ2-7, with D uncertain. V was pared by 5 bases and J by 2 bases, with 17 bases between. The CDR3 covers 15 residues. Germline CDR1 is SGDLS and CDR2 is YYNGEE. This CDR3 reads CASSRFDTVTYEQYF. CDR3 bases: TGTGCCAGCAGTCGCTTCGACACCGTGACCTACGAGCAGTACTTC.

The CDR3 DNA reads TGTGCCAGCAGCTTAAGACAGGGAGAGGGGCAGCCCCAGCATTTT. Encoded protein: CASSLRQGEGQPQHF. The chain employs TRBV7-2 and TRBJ1-5; TRBD1 matches 7 bases. The germline CDR1 and CDR2 sequences are SGHTA and FQGNSA. Losses at the gene ends were 2 bases for V and 7 bases for J; bases not matched to a gene: 8. CDR3 length: 15 amino acids.

This sequence joins TRBV2 and TRBJ2-1; 7 bases are a match to TRBD1. CDR3 length equals 12 residues. CDR1 and CDR2 from the germline V gene are SNHLY and FYNNEI. Losses at the gene ends were 4 bases for V and 6 bases for J; bases not matched to a gene: 0. The CDR3 DNA reads TGTGCCAGCAGTGGGGACAGCAATGAGCAGTTCTTC. It codes for CASSGDSNEQFF.

The chain uses TRBV30 and TRBJ1-1, with no clear D. The CDR3 consists of 13 residues. The germline CDR1 and CDR2 sequences are GTSNPN and SVGIG (reference sequence). V was cut by 2 bases and J by 1 base, with 8 bases left in between. CDR3 loop: CAWSSQQNTEAFF. The CDR3 bases are TGTGCCTGGAGTTCCCAACAGAACACTGAAGCTTTCTTT.

The V and J genes are TRBV29-1 and TRBJ1-5; a possible D gene is TRBD1 (5 bases). Trimming removed 4 bases from V and 0 bases from J, with 10 bases in between. Germline V gene data show CDR1 as SQVTM and CDR2 as ANQGSEA. This CDR3 is built from 14 residues. The DNA of the CDR3 is TGCAGCGTTGCCGGGACTAATAGCAATCAGCCCCAGCATTTT. Translated, it gives CSVAGTNSNQPQHF.

The chain employs TRBV10-3 and TRBJ2-1; TRBD1 matches at 7 bases. Germline V gene sequence: CDR1 ENHRY, CDR2 SYGVKD. Germline trimming cut 6 bases from V and 3 bases from J; bases unmatched to any gene: 5. The CDR3 totals 14 residues. The CDR3 DNA reads as TGTGCCATCAGCCCGGGACAGAACTACAATGAGCAGTTCTTC. Amino acid sequence: CAISPGQNYNEQFF.

The chain joins TRBV24-1 to TRBJ2-1; perhaps TRBD2 as D (5 bases). CDR1 is KGHDR, CDR2 SFDVKD, per germline. The CDR3 is 13 residues long. The V and J ends lost 5 bases and 6 bases respectively, with 10 bases between them. The chain's CDR3 is CATSVKGGNEQFF. DNA of the CDR3: TGTGCCACCAGTGTTAAAGGAGGCAATGAGCAGTTCTTC.

The CDR3 loop reads CSVGRAGTEAFF. The CDR3 bases are TGCAGCGTTGGAAGGGCGGGCACTGAAGCTTTCTTT. V gene TRBV29-1 combines with J gene TRBJ1-1, with D unresolved. CDR1 and CDR2 (germline): SQVTM, ANQGSEA. Trimming left V 4 bases short and J 4 bases short, with 10 bases between. This CDR3 has 12 amino acids. The complete variable domain, with remaining parts taken from reference TRBV29-1 and TRBJ1-1, reads SAVISQKPSRDICQRGTSLTIQCQVDSQVTMMFWYRQQPGQSLTLIATANQGSEATYESGFVIDKFPISRPNLTFSTLTVSNMSPEDSSIYLCSVGRAGTEAFFGQGTRLTVV.

With regard to this clone: The same CDR3 can be traced to other DNA sequences in this sample. CDR3 sequence reads: CASSSRGGGYTF. The CDR3 region has the DNA TGTGCCAGCAGTTCCCGGGGAGGCGGCTACACCTTC. The chain employs TRBV27 and TRBJ1-2; no reliable D call. This CDR3 contains 12 residues. V was cut by 4 bases and J by 8 bases, with 11 bases left in between. CDR1 and CDR2 (germline): MNHEY, SMNVEV (reference sequence).

The chain has TRBV5-5 and TRBJ2-7, with D possibly being TRBD2 (6 bases). Germline CDR1 and CDR2: SGHKS and YYEKEE (reference sequence). V lost 2 bases, J lost 5 bases, and 17 bases lay in between. This CDR3 region has 15 residues. The CDR3 region has the DNA TGTGCCAGCAGCTTTGGGGGGTCGGGGACCCACGAGCAGTACTTC. Translating gives CASSFGGSGTHEQYF.

The V gene is TRBV10-3, the J gene TRBJ2-2; D possibly corresponds to TRBD2 (5 bases). Trimming took 3 bases from V and 12 from J, leaving 11 bases between them. The CDR3 runs to 12 residues. Germline CDR1 is ENHRY and CDR2 is SYGVKD. The CDR3 is CAISDAERQLFF. CDR3 in DNA: TGTGCCATCAGTGACGCAGAGCGGCAGCTGTTTTTT.

In this sample, this clone turned up a few times. The CDR3 DNA reads as TGTGCCAGCAGCCGACGACAGGGGAACACTGAAGCTTTCTTT. Its translation is CASSRRQGNTEAFF. The chain joins TRBV11-1 to TRBJ1-1; 7 positions match TRBD1. The CDR3 is made up of 14 amino acids. Germline CDR1 is SGHAT and CDR2 is FQDESV (reference sequence). Trimming took 5 bases from V and 1 from J; bases not matched to a gene: 4. The entire variable domain, with the rest obtained from reference TRBV11-1 and TRBJ1-1, is as follows: EAEVAQSPRYKITEKSQAVAFWCDPISGHATLYWYRQILGQGPELLVQFQDESVVDDSQLPKDRFSAERLKGVDSTLKIQPAELGDSAMYLCASSRRQGNTEAFFGQGTRLTVV.

The J gene is TRBJ2-1, the V gene TRBV7-6; 8 nucleotides line up with TRBD2. This CDR3 is built from 15 residues. Germline V gene lookup returns CDR1 SGHVS and CDR2 FNYEAQ. Trimming at V came to 5 bases and at J to 3 bases, leaving 6 bases not matched to a gene. CDR3 coding DNA: TGTGCCAGCAGCCCAAGCGGGGGAGTCTACAATGAGCAGTTCTTC. Its protein product is CASSPSGGVYNEQFF. The full variable domain, its missing parts supplied by reference TRBV7-6 and TRBJ2-1, is GAGVSQSPRYKVTKRGQDVALRCDPISGHVSLYWYRQALGQGPEFLTYFNYEAQQDKSGLPNDRFSAERPEGSISTLTIQRTEQRDSAMYRCASSPSGGVYNEQFFGPGTRLTVL.

A few counts support this clone. The chain joins TRBV4-1 to TRBJ1-2; D may be TRBD1 (5 bases). The germline V and J ends were trimmed by 0 bases and 8 bases, with 22 bases remaining between them. CDR1 and CDR2 (germline): MGHRA, YSYEKL. The CDR3 is 17 amino acids. The CDR3 region has the DNA TGCGCCAGCAGCCAAGAGTCCGACAGTCAAGACCCCCGCGGCTACACCTTC. Translating gives CASSQESDSQDPRGYTF.

The chain is built from TRBV19 and TRBJ1-3; 10 positions match TRBD1. Trimming cost V 9 bases and J 10 bases; bases outside gene matches: 12. The CDR3 consists of 14 residues. Germline V gene lookup returns CDR1 LNHDA and CDR2 SQIVND (reference sequence). The CDR3 loop is CASTGQGISRTIYF. In DNA, the CDR3 is TGTGCCAGCACGGGACAGGGGATCTCTAGAACCATATATTTT.

The gene calls are TRBV9 and TRBJ2-5; 10 nucleotides match TRBD2. V lost 4 bases to trimming and J lost 7 bases; unmatched junction nucleotides: 7. Germline V gives CDR1 SGDLS, CDR2 YYNGEE. There are 14 residues in the CDR3. The CDR3 sequence is CASSPGLAGATQYF. CDR3 coding DNA: TGTGCCAGCAGCCCAGGGCTAGCGGGGGCGACCCAGTACTTC.

The rearrangement uses TRBV6-5 and TRBJ2-6; D remains unclear. The germline V and J ends were trimmed by 7 bases and 0 bases, with 10 bases remaining between them. CDR1 and CDR2 (germline): MNHEY, SVGAGI. This CDR3 spans 15 amino acids. The CDR3 spells CASTGFSSGANVLTF. CDR3 coding DNA: TGTGCCAGCACCGGGTTCTCCTCTGGGGCCAACGTCCTGACTTTC.

The chain joins TRBV5-4 to TRBJ2-7; 11 bases fit TRBD1. The CDR3 totals 15 residues. Germline CDR1 SGHNT, CDR2 YYREEE (reference sequence). The ends lost 4 bases at V and 5 bases at J; junction bases unmatched: 8. CDR3 sequence reads: CASSHWTGGQNEQYF. The CDR3 nucleotides are TGTGCCAGCAGCCACTGGACAGGGGGCCAGAACGAGCAGTACTTC.

V usage is TRBV11-2 and J usage is TRBJ1-2; D is perhaps TRBD1 (5 bases). The germline gives CDR1 SGHAT, CDR2 FQNNGV. This CDR3 is 13 amino acids long. Trimming removed 3 bases at V and 5 bases at J, with 10 bases between. The CDR3 protein is CASSLTAQYGYTF. CDR3 in DNA: TGTGCCAGCAGCTTGACAGCTCAGTATGGCTACACCTTC.

This clone was observed a single time. V gene TRBV6-6 combines with J gene TRBJ2-6, with 11 bases aligning to TRBD2. Germline values: CDR1 MNHNY, CDR2 SVGAGI (reference sequence). V dropped 5 bases and J dropped 2; count of bases not matched to a gene: 8. This CDR3 comprises 18 residues. CDR3 sequence (DNA): TGTGCCAGCAGTCCCGGGGGACTAGCGGTTCCTGGGGCCAACGTCCTGACTTTC. This codes for CASSPGGLAVPGANVLTF.

This rearrangement joins TRBV12-3 or TRBV12-4 to TRBJ1-5; the D is unclear. This CDR3 contains 13 residues. Trimming took off 2 bases at V and 7 bases at J, with 9 bases between the two ends. The CDR3 region is CASSLPSGQPQHF. The CDR3, as DNA: TGTGCCAGCAGTTTACCCTCGGGGCAGCCCCAGCATTTT.

The genes are TRBV12-5 and TRBJ1-2; 11 bases are shared with TRBD1. V dropped 4 bases and J dropped 5; count of bases not matched to a gene: 0. Germline V gene lookup returns CDR1 LGHNT and CDR2 FRNRAP. This CDR3 region has 13 residues. For the CDR3, the DNA is TGTGCTAGTGGTTGGGACAGGGGGTATGGCTACACCTTC. It encodes CASGWDRGYGYTF.